Shown below are 9 T cell receptor beta chains from a single sample sequenced in a study of T cells in localized non-small cell lung cancer. Some clones are missing from TCRdb's copy, which holds only in-frame ones; the method was immunoSEQ multiplex PCR. The data contain around 50,000 clones, 86% of them singletons. The sample consisted of PBMCs, taken before any cancer treatment. The receptors stem from a man aged 40 to 70 with stage II lung adenocarcinoma.

In DNA, the CDR3 is TGTGCCAGCAGCCCGGGACTAGCGGGGAACAATGAGCAGTTCTTC. Translation gives CASSPGLAGNNEQFF. V usage is TRBV5-4 and J usage is TRBJ2-1, with 13 bases matching TRBD2. After removal of 4 bases from V and 5 bases from J, the junction contained 3 bases not matched to a gene. Germline CDR1 and CDR2: SGHNT and YYREEE (reference sequence). This CDR3 is built from 15 residues.

The chain recombines TRBV28 with TRBJ2-3; no clear D. Germline V gene lookup returns CDR1 MDHEN and CDR2 SYDVKM. The CDR3 runs 15 residues. V lost 4 bases and J lost 3, with 14 bases in between. The CDR3 coding sequence is TGTGCCAGCAGTTCGATCGCCACACCTACAGATACGCAGTATTTT. As protein: CASSSIATPTDTQYF.

The V gene is TRBV5-1, the J gene TRBJ1-1; D ambiguous. V lost 2 bases to trimming and J lost 4 bases, with 9 bases between them. CDR3 length equals 13 residues. Per germline, CDR1 SGHRS and CDR2 YFSETQ. The CDR3, as DNA: TGCGCCAGCAGCTTAGGGTTTGGCACTGAAGCTTTCTTT. This codes for CASSLGFGTEAFF.

A single count supports this clone. The chain recombines TRBV6-6 with TRBJ2-2; D uncertain. The CDR3 sequence is 14 residues long. Trimming removed 2 bases from V and 4 bases from J, with 8 bases in between. The germline V gene encodes CDR1 MNHNY and CDR2 SVGAGI (reference sequence). The CDR3 here is CASSYRAGTGELFF. CDR3 in DNA: TGTGCCAGCAGTTACCGGGCAGGCACCGGGGAGCTGTTTTTT.

As to this clone: A much larger clone sits a single nucleotide away, making a read error possible. Other DNA sequences in the sample encode the same CDR3. V and J are TRBV9 and TRBJ1-1; no firm D call. CDR1 is SGDLS and CDR2 is YYNGEE in the germline V gene. The V and J ends lost 4 bases and 0 bases respectively, with 7 bases between them. The CDR3 covers 13 residues. CDR3 sequence: CASSPELNTEAFF. The CDR3 DNA reads as TGTGCCAGCAGCCCTGAGTTGAACACTGAAGCTTTCTTT. Drawing the rest from reference TRBV9 and TRBJ1-1, the complete variable domain is DSGVTQTPKHLITATGQRVTLRCSPRSGDLSVYWYQQSLDQGLQFLIQYYNGEERAKGNILERFSAQQFPDLHSELNLSSLELGDSALYFCASSPELNTEAFFGQGTRLTVV.

The chain employs TRBV5-4 and TRBJ2-5; 9 nucleotides line up with TRBD2. CDR1 and CDR2 from the germline V gene are SGHNT and YYREEE (reference sequence). The CDR3 has 15 amino acids. V was clipped by 4 bases and J by 5 bases; unmatched bases: 9. The CDR3 DNA reads as TGTGCCAGCAGCACCTCGGGACTAGCTGGCGAGACCCAGTACTTC. Translation gives CASSTSGLAGETQYF.

CDR3 DNA sequence: TGTGCCAGCAGTTACTCGAGTACCGGGGCCGACACCATATATTTT. As protein: CASSYSSTGADTIYF. This chain uses TRBV6-5 with TRBJ1-3, with D perhaps matching TRBD1 (5 bases). The CDR3 is 15 amino acids. V dropped 0 bases and J dropped 8 bases, with 14 bases sitting between them. The germline CDR1 and CDR2 sequences are MNHEY and SVGAGI.

V and J are TRBV19 and TRBJ1-2, with D possibly matching TRBD1 (5 bases). Germline V gene data show CDR1 as LNHDA and CDR2 as SQIVND (reference sequence). The CDR3 runs to 16 residues. V shed 7 bases and J shed 5 bases, with 23 bases lying between them. As DNA, the CDR3 is TGTGCCAGTACCCCCGGTAGGGGCTACTCTCGGTATGGCTACACCTTC. It is translated as CASTPGRGYSRYGYTF.

The V call is TRBV5-6, the J call TRBJ1-6; 10 nucleotides align to TRBD1. The CDR3 runs 14 residues. Germline trimming cut 4 bases from V and 7 bases from J; bases unmatched to any gene: 2. CDR1 and CDR2 from the germline V gene are SGHDT and YYEEEE. CDR3 sequence (DNA): TGTGCCAGCAGCCGGGACAGGGGAAATTCACCCCTCCACTTT. Amino acids: CASSRDRGNSPLHF.